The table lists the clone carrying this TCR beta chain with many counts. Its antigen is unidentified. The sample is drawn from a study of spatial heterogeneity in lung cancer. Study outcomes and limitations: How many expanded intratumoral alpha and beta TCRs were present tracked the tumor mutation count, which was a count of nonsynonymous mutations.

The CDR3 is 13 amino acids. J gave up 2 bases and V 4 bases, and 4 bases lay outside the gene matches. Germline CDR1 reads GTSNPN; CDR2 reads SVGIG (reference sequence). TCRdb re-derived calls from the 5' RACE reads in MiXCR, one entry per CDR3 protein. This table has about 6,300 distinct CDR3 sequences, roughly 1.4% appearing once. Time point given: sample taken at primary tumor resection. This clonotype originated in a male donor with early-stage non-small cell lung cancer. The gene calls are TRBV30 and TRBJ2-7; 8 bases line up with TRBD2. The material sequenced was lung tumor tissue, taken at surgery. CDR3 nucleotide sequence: TGTGCCTGGATCCAAGCGGGGGCCTACGAGCAGTACTTC. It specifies CAWIQAGAYEQYF.